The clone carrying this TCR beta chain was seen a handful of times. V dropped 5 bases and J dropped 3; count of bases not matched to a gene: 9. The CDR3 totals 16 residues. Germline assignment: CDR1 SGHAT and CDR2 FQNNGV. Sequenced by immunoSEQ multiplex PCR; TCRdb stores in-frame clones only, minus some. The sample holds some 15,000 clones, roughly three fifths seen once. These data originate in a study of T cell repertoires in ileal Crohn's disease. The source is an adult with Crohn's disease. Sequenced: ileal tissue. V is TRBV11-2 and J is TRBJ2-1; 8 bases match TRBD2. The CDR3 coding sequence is TGTGCCAGCAGCCCCTCCTGGCGGGAGGACTACAATGAGCAGTTCTTC. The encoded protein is CASSPSWREDYNEQFF. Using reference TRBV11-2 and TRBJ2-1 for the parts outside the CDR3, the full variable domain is EAGVAQSPRYKIIEKRQSVAFWCNPISGHATLYWYQQILGQGPKLLIQFQNNGVVDDSQLPKDRFSAERLKGVDSTLKIQPAKLEDSAVYLCASSPSWREDYNEQFFGPGTRLTVL.